Listed below are T cell receptor beta chains from one sample, sequenced in a study of T cell responses to AZD1222 COVID-19 vaccine. Measured with immunoSEQ multiplex PCR; TCRdb has only the in-frame clones, and not every one. The sample lists approximately 150,000 clones; about 91% were seen once. The sequencing used peripheral blood, collected 28 days after the second AZD1222 dose. Receptors were obtained from an adult who received the AZD1222 COVID-19 vaccine. Each CDR3 is given without its conserved first and last residue.

v_gene,CDR3aa
TRBV27,ATMDGAYEQF
TRBV5-1,ASSPSGGENSPLH
TRBV5-1,ASSSVPGRISYEQY
TRBV4-1,ASSQGYGPTTEAF
TRBV5-1,ASSLGSGYGYT
TRBV19,ASRRGQGDTGNTIY
TRBV7-9,ASSLGTGGADTQY
TRBV27,ASSSSRDRGITGELF
TRBV6-2/TRBV6-3,ASSPWGGGRQPQH
TRBV27,ASSLTDSNYEQY
TRBV30,AWNGQASNQPQH
TRBV7-2,ASKGHMNTEAF
TRBV14,ASSQRTGEMNTEAF
TRBV12-3/TRBV12-4,ATQWGYNQPQH
TRBV4-1,ASSQPGQLRTGELF
TRBV19,ASIDRGRLFTEAF
TRBV3-1/TRBV3-2,ASSPATGWGVNYGYT
TRBV6-5,ATSAGDMNTEAF
TRBV5-1,ASRTDLANIQY
TRBV28,ASSWGGGTGGVYT
TRBV10-2,ATRTSGGFYNEQF
TRBV2,ASSVEGGYTEAF
TRBV5-4,ASSFGGAYNEQF
TRBV5-5,ASSPTATRYNTEAF
TRBV12-3/TRBV12-4,ASRTGYNEQF
TRBV15,ATSRGQFYEQY
TRBV19,ASKPRTGRINEAEAF
TRBV7-8,ASSLPEGYGYT
TRBV6-5,ASRLSGGRGQY
TRBV7-9,ASSLAPGSQAF
TRBV24-1,ATSDPRDKYNEQF
TRBV5-5,ASSGQTGRWLGYT
TRBV2,ASRGEGSPLH